These T cell receptor beta chains were read from a single sample in a study of Graves' ophthalmopathy and Graves' hyperthyroidism. TCRdb independently ran MiXCR on the multiplex PCR reads; one entry per CDR3 protein. The sample carries around 660,000 distinct CDR3 sequences, just over 40% recorded once. The sequencing sample was made of peripheral blood. These receptors were collected from an adult man with Graves' ophthalmopathy. The conserved cysteine and the conserved F or W are not part of the CDR3 here. The D gene is left open where the match is weak.

CDR3: ATGDTGSQQY
length: 10
V: TRBV10-3
D: NA

CDR3: ASSISSQTKGNQPQH
length: 15
V: TRBV19
D: NA

CDR3: AIRGIQGEKLF
length: 11
V: TRBV10-3
D: NA

CDR3: ASNPASNQPQH
length: 11
V: TRBV19
D: NA

CDR3: ASSTQGLNSPLH
length: 12
V: TRBV7-9
D: NA

CDR3: ASSFNTNSGNTIY
length: 13
V: TRBV9
D: NA

CDR3: ASSLSGGRTDTQY
length: 13
V: TRBV7-9
D: TRBD2

CDR3: ASRPFPGNTIY
length: 11
V: TRBV4-2
D: NA

CDR3: ASSLGLGQDYEQY
length: 13
V: TRBV5-5
D: TRBD1

CDR3: ASRSQRAGYT
length: 10
V: TRBV2
D: NA

CDR3: SVEDRETEAF
length: 10
V: TRBV29-1
D: NA

CDR3: ASSSSGTGGIPLLRPQH
length: 17
V: TRBV7-8
D: TRBD1

CDR3: ASSRTGFSSYEQY
length: 13
V: TRBV19
D: NA

CDR3: ASSFAASNTGELF
length: 13
V: TRBV5-4
D: NA

CDR3: ASTGGQHYGYT
length: 11
V: TRBV6-6
D: TRBD1

CDR3: ASSPPPQSENEKLF
length: 14
V: TRBV7-9
D: NA

CDR3: SVGLAGGEQY
length: 10
V: TRBV29-1
D: TRBD2

CDR3: AISAWDSSNYGYT
length: 13
V: TRBV10-3
D: TRBD1

CDR3: ASKGTDEKLF
length: 10
V: TRBV2
D: NA

CDR3: ASSTGGWETQY
length: 11
V: TRBV5-6
D: TRBD1

CDR3: ASSLGAGAETQY
length: 12
V: TRBV5-1
D: NA

CDR3: SARLAGGTNQPQH
length: 13
V: TRBV20-1
D: TRBD1

CDR3: ASSFSLGTGLPSSNYGYT
length: 18
V: TRBV5-1
D: TRBD1

CDR3: AISVTGRADEQY
length: 12
V: TRBV10-3
D: TRBD2

CDR3: VSSGGGSGTEAF
length: 12
V: TRBV9
D: NA

CDR3: ASSVGISAAEKLF
length: 13
V: TRBV2
D: NA

CDR3: SATGGGRETQY
length: 11
V: TRBV20-1
D: TRBD1

CDR3: ASSLMGGQETQY
length: 12
V: TRBV7-2
D: TRBD2

CDR3: ASSLRVGLKLSYEQY
length: 15
V: TRBV12-3/TRBV12-4
D: NA

CDR3: ASSVDRDTGELF
length: 12
V: TRBV11-2
D: TRBD1

CDR3: ASSPDGTGEYEQY
length: 13
V: TRBV5-1
D: TRBD1

CDR3: ASSGLDSGEVFGNQPQH
length: 17
V: TRBV5-1
D: NA

CDR3: ASGLPPSPLH
length: 10
V: TRBV12-5
D: NA